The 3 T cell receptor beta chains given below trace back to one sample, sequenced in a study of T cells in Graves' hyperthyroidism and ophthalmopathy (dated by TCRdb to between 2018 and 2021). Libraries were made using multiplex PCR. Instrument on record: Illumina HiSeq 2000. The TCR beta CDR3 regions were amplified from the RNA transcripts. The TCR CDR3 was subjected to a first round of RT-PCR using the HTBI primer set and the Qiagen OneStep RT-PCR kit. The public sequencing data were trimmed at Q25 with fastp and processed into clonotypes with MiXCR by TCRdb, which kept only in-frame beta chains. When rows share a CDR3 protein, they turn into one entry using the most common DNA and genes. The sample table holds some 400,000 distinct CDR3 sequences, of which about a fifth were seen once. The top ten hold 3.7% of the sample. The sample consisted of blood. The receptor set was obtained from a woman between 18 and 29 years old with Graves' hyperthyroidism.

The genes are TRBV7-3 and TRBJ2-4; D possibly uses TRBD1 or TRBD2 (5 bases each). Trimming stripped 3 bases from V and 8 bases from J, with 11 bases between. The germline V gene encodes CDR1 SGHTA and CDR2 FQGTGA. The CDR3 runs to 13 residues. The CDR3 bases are TGTGCCAGCAGCTTGGGACCCCTTGACATTCAGTACTTC. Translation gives CASSLGPLDIQYF.

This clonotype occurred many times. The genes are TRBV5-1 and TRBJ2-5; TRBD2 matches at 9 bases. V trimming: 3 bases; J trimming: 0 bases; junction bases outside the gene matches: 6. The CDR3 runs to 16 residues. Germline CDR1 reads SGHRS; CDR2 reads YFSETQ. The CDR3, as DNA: TGCGCCAGCAGCTCTACTAGCGGGCCGTACCAAGAGACCCAGTACTTC. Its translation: CASSSTSGPYQETQYF.

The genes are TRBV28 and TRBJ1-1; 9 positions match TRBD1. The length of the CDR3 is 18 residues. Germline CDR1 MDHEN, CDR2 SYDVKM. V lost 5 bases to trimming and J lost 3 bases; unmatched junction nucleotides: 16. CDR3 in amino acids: CASSGITGGNKRDTEAFF. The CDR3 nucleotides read TGTGCCAGCAGTGGAATTACAGGGGGCAATAAGCGGGACACTGAAGCTTTCTTT. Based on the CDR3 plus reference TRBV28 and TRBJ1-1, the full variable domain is DVKVTQSSRYLVKRTGEKVFLECVQDMDHENMFWYRQDPGLGLRLIYFSYDVKMKEKGDIPEGYSVSREKKERFSLILESASTNQTSMYLCASSGITGGNKRDTEAFFGQGTRLTVV.